A single sample is the source of the 5 T cell receptor beta chains below, sequenced in a study of PD-L1 blockade in urothelial cancer. Here immunoSEQ multiplex PCR was the method, and the copy in TCRdb shows in-frame clones only, minus some. The sample holds about 90,000 clones, 75% to 90% seen once. The time point here: peripheral blood 6 weeks after treatment start. The sequencing here drew on PBMCs, taken around atezolizumab (anti-PD-L1) treatment. Every receptor here comes from a man aged 70-80 years with urothelial cancer.

V gene TRBV5-6 combines with J gene TRBJ1-6; 7 bases map to TRBD1. The CDR3 extends over 17 amino acids. Germline CDR1 SGHDT, CDR2 YYEEEE. Losses at the gene ends were 1 base for V and 9 bases for J; bases not matched to a gene: 13. The CDR3 here is CASSLPVVAGGRSPLHF. In DNA form, the CDR3 reads TGTGCCAGCAGCTTGCCTGTTGTGGCAGGGGGGCGTTCACCCCTCCACTTT.

In DNA form, the CDR3 reads TGCGCCAGCAGCTTGGCATCCCAGGGGGTCACAGATACGCAGTATTTT. Its protein product is CASSLASQGVTDTQYF. V gene TRBV5-1 combines with J gene TRBJ2-3; 7 nucleotides align to TRBD1. The CDR3 runs 16 residues. Germline loops: CDR1 SGHRS, CDR2 YFSETQ. J lost 2 bases, V lost 0 bases, and 6 bases had no gene match.

This clone occurred once. This chain uses TRBV29-1 with TRBJ1-2; D is uncertain. CDR3 size: 12 residues. V lost 1 base and J 10 bases, leaving 13 bases between the germline ends. Germline V CDR1 and CDR2: SQVTM, ANQGSEA. The CDR3 is CSVEGGGFDYTF. The CDR3 DNA reads as TGCAGCGTTGAAGGAGGAGGGTTTGACTACACCTTC.

V usage is TRBV7-2 and J usage is TRBJ1-1, with D uncertain. This CDR3 comprises 11 residues. Per the germline V gene, CDR1 is SGHTA and CDR2 is FQGNSA. V lost 4 bases and J 4 bases, leaving 4 bases between the germline ends. The DNA of the CDR3 is TGTGCCAGCAGCTGGGCCACTGAAGCTTTCTTT. It encodes CASSWATEAFF.

The chain links TRBV9 to TRBJ2-3, with D hard to call. This CDR3 has 15 residues. Trimming took off 0 bases at V and 0 bases at J, with 8 bases between the two ends. Germline CDR1 and CDR2: SGDLS and YYNGEE. The CDR3 is CASSVDPRSTDTQYF. CDR3 bases: TGTGCCAGCAGCGTAGATCCGAGGAGCACAGATACGCAGTATTTT.